The next 27 T cell receptor beta chains were all read from a single sample in a study of T-cell reconstitution after alpha-beta-depleted transplantation in children (dated by TCRdb to the mid-2010s). This specimen's treatment or condition label, interpreted: allogeneic hematopoietic cell transplantation with graft depleted of TCRalphabeta T cells and CD19 B cells. The library was generated by PCR. Sequencing instrument: Illumina HiSeq 2500. To normalize quantification of the TCRbeta repertoire, the TCR libraries were built with molecular barcoding that relied on unique molecular identifiers. The public sequencing data were trimmed at Q25 with fastp and processed into clonotypes with MiXCR by TCRdb, which kept only in-frame beta chains. Each entry merges the rows of one CDR3 protein and shows their most common DNA and genes. The sample has under 100,000 distinct CDR3 sequences on record, around 15% of them singletons. The ten largest clones take up about 19% of the sample.

The sequences come from PBMCs, mostly from graft donor cells, collected 180 days after TCRalphabeta/CD19-depleted stem cell transplant. The source of these receptors is a male patient aged 2-10 years who had a stem cell transplant for acute lymphoblastic leukemia, so the T cells may come from the graft donor.

The rearrangement links TRBV12-3 or TRBV12-4 to TRBJ2-3, with 10 bases that match TRBD2. The CDR3 extends over 16 amino acids. Trimming at V came to 4 bases and at J to 5 bases, leaving 9 bases not matched to a gene. The DNA for the CDR3 is TGTGCCAGCAGTTCTATAGCGGGGGGACTGGGAGATACGCAGTATTTT. Translated: CASSSIAGGLGDTQYF.

This clonotype came up a few times. The V and J genes are TRBV24-1 and TRBJ2-5; the D gene is possibly TRBD2 (5 bases). Germline V gene lookup returns CDR1 KGHDR and CDR2 SFDVKD. Trimming pared 3 bases from V and 2 bases from J, leaving 9 bases between. The CDR3 runs to 14 residues. CDR3 in DNA: TGTGCCACCAGTGATCCGCTAGCACAAGAGACCCAGTACTTC. It translates to CATSDPLAQETQYF.

In its sample, this clonotype was seen many times. The rearrangement joins TRBV7-3 to TRBJ2-2; weak D call: TRBD1 (5 bases). Germline V gene sequence: CDR1 SGHTA, CDR2 FQGTGA. The CDR3 totals 15 residues. V was pared by 5 bases and J by 5 bases, with 15 bases between. The CDR3: CASSPQGVSTGELFF. CDR3 DNA sequence: TGTGCCAGCAGCCCCCAAGGGGTATCAACCGGGGAGCTGTTTTTT.

V gene TRBV5-1 combines with J gene TRBJ2-3; D is uncertain. Germline V gives CDR1 SGHRS, CDR2 YFSETQ. V was shortened by 0 bases and J by 1 base, with 15 bases between the two germline ends. CDR3 length equals 17 residues. The CDR3 bases are TGCGCCAGCAGCTTGGTGGCTGGGGTGAGTGGCACAGATACGCAGTATTTT. Amino acids: CASSLVAGVSGTDTQYF.

This clonotype has more than one count but fewer than ten. The rearrangement uses TRBV11-2 and TRBJ2-1; 7 positions match TRBD1. The CDR3 runs 14 residues. CDR1 and CDR2 (germline): SGHAT, FQNNGV. The J segment lost 8 bases and the V segment lost 3 bases, leaving 7 bases of the junction unmatched. The CDR3 sequence: CASSLDRIGDEQFF. CDR3 in DNA: TGTGCCAGCAGCTTGGACAGGATTGGTGATGAGCAGTTCTTC. Together with reference TRBV11-2 and TRBJ2-1, the CDR3 gives the full variable domain: EAGVAQSPRYKIIEKRQSVAFWCNPISGHATLYWYQQILGQGPKLLIQFQNNGVVDDSQLPKDRFSAERLKGVDSTLKIQPAKLEDSAVYLCASSLDRIGDEQFFGPGTRLTVL.

The CDR3: CASSLDLTNEKLFF. In nucleotides, the CDR3 is TGCGCCAGCAGCTTGGATCTAACTAATGAAAAACTGTTTTTT. The V gene is TRBV5-1, the J gene TRBJ1-4; D is undetermined. CDR3 length: 14 amino acids. V lost 0 bases, J lost 1 base, and 4 bases lay in between. Germline V gene lookup returns CDR1 SGHRS and CDR2 YFSETQ.

In its sample, this clonotype was seen a few times. The J gene is TRBJ2-5, the V gene TRBV20-1; tentative D call: TRBD1 (5 bases). Germline assignment: CDR1 DFQATT and CDR2 SNEGSKA (reference sequence). The CDR3 runs 17 residues. Trimming removed 1 base at V and 4 bases at J, with 22 bases between. The CDR3 DNA reads TGCAGTGCTAGAGTCTCCCGGACATCCTGGGTGGCAGAGACCCAGTACTTC. Its translation is CSARVSRTSWVAETQYF.

This clonotype was observed a handful of times. The V gene is TRBV20-1, the J gene TRBJ1-3; D is uncertain. The length of the CDR3 is 13 residues. With 5 bases removed from V and 4 bases from J, the gap between germline ends came to 12 bases. CDR1 is DFQATT and CDR2 is SNEGSKA in the germline V gene (reference sequence). The CDR3 spells CSAEETRGNTIYF. CDR3 coding DNA: TGCAGTGCTGAGGAGACACGAGGAAACACCATATATTTT.

Only a few counts were recorded for this clonotype. The chain carries TRBV6-2 or TRBV6-3 and TRBJ2-5, with D tentatively TRBD2 (7 bases). There are 15 residues in the CDR3. CDR1 and CDR2 from the germline V gene are MNHEY and SVGEGT. V lost 7 bases to trimming and J lost 1 base, with 16 bases between them. CDR3 bases: TGTGCCAGCACTTTGGGAGGGGGAAGCCAAGAGACCCAGTACTTC. Translated: CASTLGGGSQETQYF.

This clonotype was counted a few times. The J gene is TRBJ2-2, the V gene TRBV27, with TRBD1 as a possible D gene (5 bases). This CDR3 region has 15 residues. V dropped 3 bases and J dropped 5 bases, with 13 bases sitting between them. The germline gives CDR1 MNHEY, CDR2 SMNVEV (reference sequence). Here the CDR3 DNA reads TGTGCCAGCAGTTTTAACCGACAGAGGACCGGGGAGCTGTTTTTT. It yields the protein CASSFNRQRTGELFF.

The V gene is TRBV27, the J gene TRBJ2-7; TRBD1 aligns across 7 bases. The germline V gene encodes CDR1 MNHEY and CDR2 SMNVEV (reference sequence). V was clipped by 6 bases and J by 2 bases; unmatched bases: 4. The CDR3 has 13 residues. The CDR3 spells CASRNRGPYEQYF. The CDR3 DNA reads TGTGCCAGCAGGAACAGGGGCCCCTACGAGCAGTACTTC.

This CDR3 reads CSARDYEGASYNEQFF. CDR3 sequence (DNA): TGCAGTGCTAGAGATTATGAGGGGGCCTCCTACAATGAGCAGTTCTTC. V gene TRBV20-1 combines with J gene TRBJ2-1, with TRBD1 identical over 7 bases. J was trimmed by 0 bases and V by 0 bases; bases with no gene match: 5. CDR1 DFQATT and CDR2 SNEGSKA come from the germline V gene (reference sequence). This CDR3 region has 16 residues.

This clonotype was detected a few times. The chain is built from TRBV5-1 and TRBJ2-7; D is possibly TRBD1 or TRBD2 (5 bases each). Germline V gene data show CDR1 as SGHRS and CDR2 as YFSETQ. The length of the CDR3 is 14 residues. V was pared by 3 bases and J by 5 bases, with 15 bases between. The CDR3 loop reads CASSWTQGWDEQYF. CDR3 DNA: TGCGCCAGCAGCTGGACTCAGGGATGGGACGAGCAGTACTTC.

This clonotype was observed many times. CDR3 amino acids: CASSYLGAKNIQYF. The DNA for the CDR3 is TGTGCCAGCAGTTACTTGGGGGCCAAAAACATTCAGTACTTC. The chain joins TRBV6-2 or TRBV6-3 to TRBJ2-4; D not resolved. From germline, CDR1 is MNHEY and CDR2 SVGEGT. V lost 1 base, J lost 1 base, and 5 bases lay in between. The CDR3 has 14 amino acids.

There are a few counts of this clonotype. The CDR3 sequence is CASSEPPDRETYEQYF. The CDR3 nucleotides read TGTGCCAGCAGTGAACCCCCGGACAGGGAGACCTACGAGCAGTACTTC. V and J are TRBV28 and TRBJ2-7, with 8 nucleotides matching TRBD1. This CDR3 comprises 16 residues. V lost 5 bases and J lost 2; bases outside the gene matches: 11. Germline CDR1 MDHEN, CDR2 SYDVKM.

The chain combines TRBV29-1 with TRBJ2-1, with D perhaps TRBD1 (6 bases). CDR3 length equals 15 residues. Trimming cost V 7 bases and J 6 bases, with 22 bases left between them. From germline, CDR1 is SQVTM and CDR2 ANQGSEA. The CDR3 DNA follows: TGCAGCGCCTCCTGGAGTTCGACAGGAGCCAATGAGCAGTTCTTC. This sequence encodes CSASWSSTGANEQFF.

This clonotype was detected a few times. J is TRBJ1-2 and V is TRBV3-1; D perhaps matches TRBD1 (6 bases). This CDR3 contains 13 residues. V was shortened by 0 bases and J by 7 bases, with 9 bases between the two germline ends. Per the germline V gene, CDR1 is LGHDT and CDR2 is YNNKEL (reference sequence). This CDR3 is CASSQDPTGGYTF. CDR3 in DNA: TGTGCCAGCAGCCAAGACCCGACAGGTGGCTACACCTTC.

The chain joins TRBV10-3 to TRBJ1-2, with D perhaps matching TRBD1 (5 bases). Germline CDR1 and CDR2: ENHRY and SYGVKD. V shed 7 bases and J shed 3 bases, with 12 bases lying between them. The CDR3 runs 13 residues. In DNA form, the CDR3 reads TGTGCCATCAAGACAGAGAGGGACTATGGCTACACCTTC. It yields the protein CAIKTERDYGYTF.

J is TRBJ2-2 and V is TRBV7-6; 7 bases align to TRBD1. From germline, CDR1 is SGHVS and CDR2 FNYEAQ. The CDR3 is made up of 16 amino acids. After removal of 2 bases from V and 1 base from J, the junction contained 4 bases not matched to a gene. CDR3 protein: CASSLSTGVNTGELFF. In DNA, the CDR3 is TGTGCCAGCAGCTTATCCACAGGGGTGAACACCGGGGAGCTGTTTTTT.

This clonotype was seen only once. This chain joins TRBV6-2 or TRBV6-3 and TRBJ2-1; 9 bases map to TRBD2. The V gene end was trimmed by 4 bases and the J gene end by 5 bases; junction bases not matched to a gene: 18. This CDR3 is built from 19 residues. CDR1 is MNHEY, CDR2 SVGEGT, per germline. The DNA for the CDR3 is TGTGCCAGCAGTTCCCCCCAGGGGACTAGCTCTCTTTTCAACAATGAGCAGTTCTTC. This encodes CASSSPQGTSSLFNNEQFF.

This clonotype has only a few counts. This sequence joins TRBV6-4 and TRBJ2-3; the D gene is possibly TRBD2 (5 bases). Germline CDR1 is MRHNA and CDR2 is SNTAGT. CDR3 length: 15 residues. Deletions cut 2 bases from V and 1 base from J, with 10 bases between. In nucleotides, the CDR3 is TGTGCCAGCAGTGACGAGGACTCAGGCACAGATACGCAGTATTTT. This encodes CASSDEDSGTDTQYF.

This clonotype was seen only a few times. The chain couples TRBV11-3 to TRBJ2-2, with TRBD1 matching 7 bases. V lost 7 bases and J lost 1; bases outside the gene matches: 3. There are 14 residues in the CDR3. Looked up from germline, CDR1 is SGHNT and CDR2 is YENEEA. CDR3 in amino acids: CASNTGENTGELFF. In DNA form, the CDR3 reads TGTGCCAGCAACACAGGGGAGAACACCGGGGAGCTGTTTTTT.

The sample holds a few counts of this clonotype. The chain links TRBV7-9 to TRBJ2-5; D is perhaps TRBD2 (7 bases). The CDR3 contains 14 residues. Germline values: CDR1 SEHNR, CDR2 FQNEAQ (reference sequence). The germline V and J ends were trimmed by 5 bases and 4 bases, with 14 bases remaining between them. CDR3 region: CASSPNRGAETQYF. CDR3 nucleotide sequence: TGTGCCAGCAGCCCCAACCGGGGGGCAGAGACCCAGTACTTC. The full variable domain, completed using reference TRBV7-9 and TRBJ2-5, is DTGVSQNPRHKITKRGQNVTFRCDPISEHNRLYWYRQTLGQGPEFLTYFQNEAQLEKSRLLSDRFSAERPKGSFSTLEIQRTEQGDSAMYLCASSPNRGAETQYFGPGTRLLVL.

The rearrangement links TRBV5-1 to TRBJ2-6; D uncertain. There are 15 residues in the CDR3. The V and J ends lost 0 bases and 0 bases respectively, with 4 bases between them. Germline V gene lookup returns CDR1 SGHRS and CDR2 YFSETQ. The CDR3 DNA reads TGCGCCAGCAGCTTGGTCCCCTCTGGGGCCAACGTCCTGACTTTC. Its protein product is CASSLVPSGANVLTF. Using reference TRBV5-1 and TRBJ2-6 for the parts outside the CDR3, the full variable domain is KAGVTQTPRYLIKTRGQQVTLSCSPISGHRSVSWYQQTPGQGLQFLFEYFSETQRNKGNFPGRFSGRQFSNSRSEMNVSTLELGDSALYLCASSLVPSGANVLTFGAGSRLTVL.

This clonotype has a count of ten or more. The V and J genes are TRBV12-3 or TRBV12-4 and TRBJ2-7; D remains ambiguous. V gave up 3 bases and J gave up 0 bases, with 0 bases separating them. CDR3 length: 11 amino acids. The CDR3 DNA reads TGTGCCAGCAGTTTCTCCTACGAGCAGTACTTC. This sequence encodes CASSFSYEQYF.

The V call is TRBV20-1, the J call TRBJ2-7; a weak D match, TRBD2 (6 bases). The CDR3 is made up of 15 amino acids. The V gene's germline CDR1 is DFQATT and CDR2 SNEGSKA (reference sequence). Trimming stripped 3 bases from V and 1 base from J, with 16 bases between. The CDR3 region has the DNA TGCAGTGCTAGGGTTAATAGCGGAACTTCCTACGAGCAGTACTTC. Translating it yields CSARVNSGTSYEQYF.

In this sample, this clonotype turned up a few times. The gene calls are TRBV5-1 and TRBJ2-7, with D possibly being TRBD1 (5 bases). Germline V CDR1 and CDR2: SGHRS, YFSETQ. The V and J ends lost 4 bases and 5 bases respectively, with 10 bases between them. The CDR3 consists of 12 residues. The CDR3 DNA reads TGCGCCAGCAGCCCAGGGCTCGACGAGCAGTACTTC. This sequence encodes CASSPGLDEQYF.